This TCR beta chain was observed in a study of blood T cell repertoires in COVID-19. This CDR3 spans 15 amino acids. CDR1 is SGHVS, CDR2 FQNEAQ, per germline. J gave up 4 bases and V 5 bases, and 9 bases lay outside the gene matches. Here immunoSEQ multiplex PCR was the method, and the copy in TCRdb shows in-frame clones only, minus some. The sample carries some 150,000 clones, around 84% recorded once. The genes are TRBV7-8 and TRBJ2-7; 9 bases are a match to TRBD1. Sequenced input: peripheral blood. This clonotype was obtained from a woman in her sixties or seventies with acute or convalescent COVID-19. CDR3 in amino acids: CASSGGTGKGYEQYF. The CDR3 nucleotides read TGTGCCAGCAGCGGAGGGACAGGGAAAGGGTACGAGCAGTACTTC.